This T cell receptor beta chain was observed in a study of control samples from healthy donors and cancer patients. Repertoires were generated with immunoSEQ multiplex PCR, while TCRdb's copy carries only in-frame clones and drops some. Of roughly 100,000 clones listed, about 89% are singletons. Germline trimming cut 2 bases from V and 12 bases from J; bases unmatched to any gene: 11. The CDR3 has 14 amino acids. Per the germline V gene, CDR1 is SGHNT and CDR2 is YYREEE (reference sequence). This clonotype was sampled from a man in his 60s with lung cancer. The chain uses TRBV5-4 and TRBJ2-1; 7 positions match TRBD1. Sequencing used PBMCs. Written as DNA, the CDR3 is TGTGCCAGCAGCTTCGAGGACAGGTGGGGCATGCAGTTCTTC. It translates to CASSFEDRWGMQFF. The complete variable domain, with remaining parts taken from reference TRBV5-4 and TRBJ2-1, reads ETGVTQSPTHLIKTRGQQVTLRCSSQSGHNTVSWYQQALGQGPQFIFQYYREEENGRGNFPPRFSGLQFPNYSSELNVNALELDDSALYLCASSFEDRWGMQFFGPGTRLTVL.